This T cell receptor beta chain was identified during a study of Ad26.COV2.S vaccination and SARS-CoV-2 variants. At the level of the study: Ad26.COV2.S was injected intramuscularly once or twice, 56 days apart. General study findings and limits: There was reportedly substantial breadth in spike-specific CD8+ and CD4+ T cell responses after vaccination.

Treatment described: roughly 18 received Ad26.COV2.S at low or high dose, single or two shots; 5 received placebo; per-sample allocation not given. Following the first vaccine or placebo injection, samples were taken on day 63. Boston supplied an adult donor aged 18-55 years. Vaccine was an Ad26 vector expressing Wuhan-strain SARS-CoV-2 spike. The junction had 4 bases not matched to a gene; V was cut back by 6 bases and J by 6 bases. This CDR3 has 15 residues. Germline CDR1 reads LNHDA; CDR2 reads SQIVND (reference sequence). TCRdb keeps only in-frame clones here, not all; method: immunoSEQ multiplex PCR. The sample holds hundreds of thousands of clones, roughly 90% seen once. Details on this clone: The target antigen is unknown.

Sequencing was performed on peripheral blood, taken in a trial of Ad26.COV2.S vaccine versus placebo. The receptor was isolated from a person between 18 and 59 years old who received the Ad26.COV2.S COVID-19 vaccine or a placebo. This chain uses TRBV19 with TRBJ2-1; 14 nucleotides line up with TRBD2. CDR3 region: CASSGLAGGINEQFF. For the CDR3, the DNA is TGTGCCAGTAGCGGACTAGCGGGGGGCATCAATGAGCAGTTCTTC.